Sequencing of this T cell receptor beta chain was carried out in a study of blood T cells in healthy people across ages. A J-beta primer mix and a sample-barcoded 5' primer were used in a second PCR of roughly 6 to 12 cycles. One entry per CDR3 protein, called by TCRdb with MiXCR from the 5' RACE reads. The sample comprises over a million distinct CDR3 sequences, 42% of which are singletons, and about 4% rests with the top ten. The CDR3 loop spans 13 amino acids. Trimming cost V 11 bases and J 2 bases; bases outside gene matches: 5. The germline V gene encodes CDR1 MNHNS and CDR2 SASEGT. This clonotype originated in a woman aged 18-29 years in good health. Sequencing was carried out using blood. The chain employs TRBV6-1 and TRBJ2-7; TRBD1 agrees at 11 bases. As DNA, the CDR3 is TGTGCCGAGGGACAGGGGGGCGCCTACGAGCAGTACTTC. Its protein product is CAEGQGGAYEQYF.